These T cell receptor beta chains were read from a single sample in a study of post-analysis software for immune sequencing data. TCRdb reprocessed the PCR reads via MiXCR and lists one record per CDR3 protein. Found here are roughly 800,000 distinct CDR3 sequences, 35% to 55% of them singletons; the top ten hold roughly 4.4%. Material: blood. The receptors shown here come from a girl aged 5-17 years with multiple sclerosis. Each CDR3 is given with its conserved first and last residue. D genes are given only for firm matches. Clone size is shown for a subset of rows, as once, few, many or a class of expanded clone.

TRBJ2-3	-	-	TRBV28	TGTGCCAGCAGTCCCCAGGAAGATACGCAGTATTTT	CASSPQEDTQYF
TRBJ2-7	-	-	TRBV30	TGTGCCTGGAGTGTTACCGGGTACGAGCAGTACTTC	CAWSVTGYEQYF
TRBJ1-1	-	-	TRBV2	TGTGCCAGCAGTGAAGTCAGGGGCGCTGAAGCTTTCTTT	CASSEVRGAEAFF
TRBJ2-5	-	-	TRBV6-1	TGTGCCAGCAGTGCCCTTCAAGCGCGGGAGACCCAGTACTTC	CASSALQARETQYF
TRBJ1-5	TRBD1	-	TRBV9	TGTGCCAGCAGCCCCACCGGGACAGTCAATCAGCCCCAGCATTTT	CASSPTGTVNQPQHF
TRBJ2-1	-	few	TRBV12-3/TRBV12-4	TGTGCCAGCACTAACCCTAACTACAATGAGCAGTTCTTC	CASTNPNYNEQFF
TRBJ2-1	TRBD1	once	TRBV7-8	TGTGCCAGCAGCCGGGGCAGGGGGGAGCAGTTCTTC	CASSRGRGEQFF
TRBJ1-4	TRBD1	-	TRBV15	TGTGCCACCAGGGCCGGGACAGGCTCGTACGAAAAACTGTTTTTT	CATRAGTGSYEKLFF
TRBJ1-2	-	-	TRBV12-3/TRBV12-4	TGTGCCAGCAGCCAAGGGACGTTAAGCTATGGCTACACCTTC	CASSQGTLSYGYTF
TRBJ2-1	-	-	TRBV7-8	TGTGCCAGCAGCCGCTCTACCCAGACTATCATCAATGAGCAGTTCTTC	CASSRSTQTIINEQFF
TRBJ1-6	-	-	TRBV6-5	TGTGCCAGCAGGGGTCTTGGGCAGGGGTACTCACCCCTCCACTTT	CASRGLGQGYSPLHF
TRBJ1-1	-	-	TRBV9	TGTGCCAGCAGCGCTTATGACGGGAACACTGAAGCTTTCTTT	CASSAYDGNTEAFF
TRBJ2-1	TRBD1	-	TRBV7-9	TGTGCCAGCAGCTCTAGTGGGTTACAGGGGGCCTACAATGAGCAGTTCTTC	CASSSSGLQGAYNEQFF
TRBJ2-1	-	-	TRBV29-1	TGCAGCGTCCACCGGGGCAATGAGCAGTTCTTC	CSVHRGNEQFF
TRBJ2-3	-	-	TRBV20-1	TGCAGTGCTAGAGATGATGAAGATACGCAGTATTTT	CSARDDEDTQYF
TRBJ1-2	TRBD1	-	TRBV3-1	TGTGCCAGCAGCCAAGCTCTGGGGACAGGAGGCTATGGCTACACCTTC	CASSQALGTGGYGYTF
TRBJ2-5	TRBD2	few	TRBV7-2	TGTGCCAGCAGCCTCCGTGGGGGGGAAGAGACCCAGTACTTC	CASSLRGGEETQYF
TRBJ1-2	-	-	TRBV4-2	TGTGCCAGCAGCCAAGAAGGTAGTAACTATGGCTACACCTTC	CASSQEGSNYGYTF
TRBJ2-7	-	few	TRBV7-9	TGTGCCAGCCAAAGGGGGATGCCTGTAGAAAACGAGCAGTACTTC	CASQRGMPVENEQYF
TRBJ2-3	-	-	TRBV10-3	TGTGCCATCAGGGGGACACTCTCCCCTGGCACAGATACGCAGTATTTT	CAIRGTLSPGTDTQYF
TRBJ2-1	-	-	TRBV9	TGTGCCAGCAGCATGCGGACCACAGCGGGTAGTAATGAGCAGTTCTTC	CASSMRTTAGSNEQFF
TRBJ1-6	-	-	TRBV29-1	TGCAGCGTTGAAGTTGGCAGGGAACTACTATATAATTCACCCCTCCACTTT	CSVEVGRELLYNSPLHF
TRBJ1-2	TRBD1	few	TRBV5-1	TGCGCCAGCAGCCCCACAGGGGGCGCGTATGGCTACACCTTC	CASSPTGGAYGYTF
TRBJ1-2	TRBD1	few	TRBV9	TGTGCCAGCAGCGCTGGGACAGGGGCCAACTATGGCTACACCTTC	CASSAGTGANYGYTF
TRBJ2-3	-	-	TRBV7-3	TGTGCCAGCAGCTCCTTAGGACTGACAGATACGCAGTATTTT	CASSSLGLTDTQYF
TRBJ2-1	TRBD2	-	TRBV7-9	TGTGCCAGCAGCTTAAAAAGCGGGAGAAACAATGAGCAGTTCTTC	CASSLKSGRNNEQFF
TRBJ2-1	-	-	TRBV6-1	TGTGCCACCACACTGCACTGCAATGAGCAGTTCTTC	CATTLHCNEQFF
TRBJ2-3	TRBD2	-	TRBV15	TGTGCCACCAGCAGACCCCCTCCGGGGCAGCGGGAGGTTGTCACAGATACGCAGTATTTT	CATSRPPPGQREVVTDTQYF
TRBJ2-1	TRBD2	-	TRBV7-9	TGTGCCAGCACCTCAGCAGCTAGCGGGCACAATGAGCAGTTCTTC	CASTSAASGHNEQFF
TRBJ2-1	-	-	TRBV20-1	TGCAGTGCTACAGGAGGGTCCTACAATGAGCAGTTCTTC	CSATGGSYNEQFF
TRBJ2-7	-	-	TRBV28	TGTGCCAGCAGTTTGCACGAGCAGTACTTC	CASSLHEQYF